Sequencing of this TCR beta chain was carried out in a study of shared clonotypes between healthy human individuals. Study-level points and caveats: Clonotype sharing among donors was expected to depend on sequencing depth.

Clones were read by immunoSEQ multiplex PCR, and TCRdb kept only the in-frame ones, dropping some. Seen here are some 470,000 clones, about three quarters observed once, and the top ten hold 10% to 15%. CDR3 size: 15 residues. Germline values: CDR1 SSHAT, CDR2 FNYEAQ (reference sequence). This clone was seen only once. Its specificity is unknown. A junction end diverges from the germline sequence, so it may reflect a read error. Sequencing input: PBMCs. V gene TRBV7-7 combines with J gene TRBJ2-5; 7 bases match TRBD1. This TCR came from a woman in her thirties or forties in good health. Some clones in this sample may be carry-over from other donors' samples. The CDR3 sequence is CASSSAPTGKETQYF. The CDR3 DNA sequence: TGTGCTAGCAGCTCGGCGCCGACAGGGAAAGAGACCCAGTACTTC.